Below are 26 T cell receptor beta chains sequenced from a single sample in a study of blood T cell repertoires in COVID-19. Data came from immunoSEQ multiplex PCR; TCRdb stores just in-frame clones and leaves some out. The sample holds 130,000 to 150,000 clones, 85% to 90% seen once. The sample taken for sequencing was peripheral blood. The receptors come from a human donor in a cohort sampled during active COVID-19.

The V and J genes are TRBV7-3 and TRBJ2-1; 9 bases align to TRBD1. The CDR3 consists of 16 residues. The ends lost 2 bases at V and 4 bases at J; junction bases unmatched: 6. The germline CDR1 and CDR2 sequences are SGHTA and FQGTGA. CDR3 DNA: TGTGCCAGCAGCTTATCTTCGGGACAGGGATACAATGAGCAGTTCTTC. Translating it yields CASSLSSGQGYNEQFF.

This clone was seen only a few times. An end of the junction differs from the germline gene, which may be a read error. The chain links TRBV30 to TRBJ1-4; 7 bases map to TRBD1. The CDR3 is 14 residues long. In germline, CDR1 is GTSNPN, CDR2 SVGIG (reference sequence). Here the CDR3 reads CAWSVLTGNGKLFF. The CDR3 DNA follows: TGTGCCTGGAGTGTATTGACAGGGAATGGAAAACTGTTTTTT.

The chain employs TRBV5-6 and TRBJ1-2, with 8 bases lining up with TRBD1. This CDR3 region has 15 residues. Trimming took 1 base from V and 4 from J; bases not matched to a gene: 6. Looked up from germline, CDR1 is SGHDT and CDR2 is YYEEEE. The CDR3 DNA reads TGTGCCAGCAGCTTGCTCCAGACAGGGGCCTATGGCTACACCTTC. Amino acid sequence: CASSLLQTGAYGYTF.

V usage is TRBV7-2 and J usage is TRBJ2-1, with a possible D match to TRBD2 (5 bases). V lost 1 base and J lost 11, with 9 bases in between. This CDR3 comprises 12 residues. Germline loops: CDR1 SGHTA, CDR2 FQGNSA. CDR3 DNA: TGTGCCAGCAGCTTAGGCAGCGGAAAGCAGTTCTTC. Protein: CASSLGSGKQFF.

V gene TRBV28 combines with J gene TRBJ2-3, with D possibly TRBD1 on 8 matching bases. V gave up 4 bases and J gave up 6 bases, with 23 bases separating them. CDR1 and CDR2 (germline): MDHEN, SYDVKM. This CDR3 region has 17 residues. CDR3 bases: TGTGCCAGCAGTTCGCCAACAGGGGGGGGGACGAAGGATACGCAGTATTTT. Translation: CASSSPTGGGTKDTQYF. Filled out from reference TRBV28 and TRBJ2-3, the complete variable domain reads DVKVTQSSRYLVKRTGEKVFLECVQDMDHENMFWYRQDPGLGLRLIYFSYDVKMKEKGDIPEGYSVSREKKERFSLILESASTNQTSMYLCASSSPTGGGTKDTQYFGPGTRLTVL.

The chain uses TRBV11-2 and TRBJ1-3, with TRBD1 matching 9 bases. V trimming: 2 bases; J trimming: 2 bases; junction bases outside the gene matches: 10. The CDR3 is 18 amino acids. Germline V gene data show CDR1 as SGHAT and CDR2 as FQNNGV. CDR3 protein: CASSLPTERTGAGNTIYF. The CDR3 DNA follows: TGTGCCAGCAGCTTACCTACGGAAAGGACAGGGGCTGGAAACACCATATATTTT. Using reference TRBV11-2 and TRBJ1-3 for the parts outside the CDR3, the full variable domain is EAGVAQSPRYKIIEKRQSVAFWCNPISGHATLYWYQQILGQGPKLLIQFQNNGVVDDSQLPKDRFSAERLKGVDSTLKIQPAKLEDSAVYLCASSLPTERTGAGNTIYFGEGSWLTVV.

This sequence joins TRBV5-1 and TRBJ2-3; 8 bases map to TRBD1. After removal of 4 bases from V and 9 bases from J, the junction contained 7 bases not matched to a gene. This CDR3 has 13 residues. Per the germline V gene, CDR1 is SGHRS and CDR2 is YFSETQ. Here the CDR3 DNA reads TGCGCCAGCAGCGCTCGACAGGGGCACACGCAGTATTTT. Residues: CASSARQGHTQYF.

This chain connects TRBV19 to TRBJ1-2; D is perhaps TRBD1 (6 bases). With 3 bases removed from V and 4 bases from J, the gap between germline ends came to 9 bases. CDR1 is LNHDA and CDR2 is SQIVND in the germline V gene (reference sequence). There are 13 residues in the CDR3. The CDR3 sequence is CASSIRDTYGYTF. The CDR3 nucleotides read TGTGCCAGTAGTATCCGGGACACCTATGGCTACACCTTC. Full variable domain (rest looked up from reference TRBV19 and TRBJ1-2): DGGITQSPKYLFRKEGQNVTLSCEQNLNHDAMYWYRQDPGQGLRLIYYSQIVNDFQKGDIAEGYSVSREKKESFPLTVTSAQKNPTAFYLCASSIRDTYGYTFGSGTRLTVV.

Note on this clone: Germline is not matched at one junction end, which may reflect a read error. The CDR3 DNA reads as TGCAGTGCTACGACCCGCGGTCATCGCTTT. Its protein product is CSATTRGHRF. V usage is TRBV20-1 and J usage is TRBJ1-1; D not certain. Germline V CDR1 and CDR2: DFQATT, SNEGSKA (reference sequence). This CDR3 has 10 amino acids.

The chain recombines TRBV4-3 with TRBJ2-3, with 8 bases lining up with TRBD2. The V gene's germline CDR1 is LGHNA and CDR2 YSLEER. Trimming removed 0 bases from V and 3 bases from J; junction bases left unmatched: 5. This CDR3 comprises 16 residues. The CDR3 sequence is CASSQDWGLVTDTQYF. CDR3 nucleotides: TGCGCCAGCAGCCAAGATTGGGGACTAGTGACAGATACGCAGTATTTT.

Here the CDR3 reads CASSEGTYTEAFF. In nucleotides, the CDR3 is TGTGCCAGCAGTGAAGGGACTTACACTGAAGCTTTCTTT. V usage is TRBV2 and J usage is TRBJ1-1; the D is unclear. This CDR3 contains 13 residues. V was clipped by 1 base and J by 3 bases, with 6 bases between them. Germline assignment: CDR1 SNHLY and CDR2 FYNNEI.

This chain uses TRBV24-1 with TRBJ2-7; TRBD2 is a possible D gene (5 bases). Between the trimmed V and J ends, which lost 1 base and 0 bases, there was a span of 12 bases. Per germline, CDR1 KGHDR and CDR2 SFDVKD. This CDR3 is built from 16 residues. CDR3 DNA sequence: TGTGCCACCAGTGATTTCGGGTTAGCGCCCTCCTACGAGCAGTACTTC. As protein: CATSDFGLAPSYEQYF.

This chain's CDR3 is CASSQIRDYTEAFF. The CDR3 coding sequence is TGCGCCAGCAGCCAGATCAGGGATTACACTGAAGCTTTCTTT. The rearrangement joins TRBV4-1 to TRBJ1-1; a weak D match, TRBD1 (5 bases). The germline CDR1 and CDR2 sequences are MGHRA and YSYEKL. Deletions cut 3 bases from V and 3 bases from J, with 11 bases between. The CDR3 is 14 amino acids.

This clone appeared once. The chain is built from TRBV6-5 and TRBJ2-7; TRBD2 matches 12 bases. Trimming took 4 bases from V and 2 from J; bases not matched to a gene: 3. Germline V gene lookup returns CDR1 MNHEY and CDR2 SVGAGI. The CDR3 has 15 amino acids. The CDR3 loop reads CASSSLAGGPYEQYF. As DNA, the CDR3 is TGTGCCAGCAGTTCCCTAGCGGGGGGGCCCTACGAGCAGTACTTC.

The chain links TRBV30 to TRBJ2-3; TRBD1 agrees at 8 bases. The V gene's germline CDR1 is GTSNPN and CDR2 SVGIG (reference sequence). The CDR3 spans 15 residues. J gave up 5 bases and V 1 base, and 8 bases lay outside the gene matches. This chain's CDR3 is CAWSGPRGRGDTQYF. CDR3 bases: TGTGCCTGGAGTGGCCCCAGGGGGCGAGGAGATACGCAGTATTTT.

The V gene is TRBV28, the J gene TRBJ2-7; 7 bases agree with TRBD1. Germline V CDR1 and CDR2: MDHEN, SYDVKM. This CDR3 comprises 14 residues. The trim removed 10 bases at V and 2 bases at J, leaving 11 bases unmatched. The CDR3 DNA reads TGTGCCATTGAAGACAGGGAAAAGACCTACGAGCAGTACTTC. Protein sequence: CAIEDREKTYEQYF.

The rearrangement joins TRBV6-2 or TRBV6-3 to TRBJ2-1; 11 bases are a match to TRBD2. The ends lost 4 bases at V and 5 bases at J; junction bases unmatched: 7. The length of the CDR3 is 16 residues. Germline CDR1 and CDR2: MNHEY and SVGEGT. The CDR3 coding sequence is TGTGCCAGCAGTTTCCTCGGGACTAGCGGTAACAATGAGCAGTTCTTC. This gives the protein CASSFLGTSGNNEQFF.

V gene TRBV6-5 combines with J gene TRBJ2-1, with 10 bases identical to TRBD2. Per the germline V gene, CDR1 is MNHEY and CDR2 is SVGAGI. V was pared by 6 bases and J by 6 bases, with 5 bases of the junction left unmatched. The CDR3 contains 14 residues. The CDR3: CASSLGLASNEQFF. DNA of the CDR3: TGTGCCAGCAGCCTGGGACTAGCGTCCAATGAGCAGTTCTTC.

This clone appeared once. This sequence joins TRBV9 and TRBJ2-3; D call uncertain. The germline gives CDR1 SGDLS, CDR2 YYNGEE. V was shortened by 5 bases and J by 2 bases, with 12 bases between the two germline ends. CDR3 length: 14 amino acids. The CDR3 reads CASRKGGSTDTQYF. CDR3 nucleotides: TGTGCCAGCAGGAAAGGCGGATCCACAGATACGCAGTATTTT.

The V gene is TRBV19, the J gene TRBJ2-5, with 7 bases aligning to TRBD1. Per germline, CDR1 LNHDA and CDR2 SQIVND (reference sequence). The CDR3 contains 16 residues. V shed 5 bases, J shed 3 bases, and the junction held 12 bases outside the gene matches. CDR3 bases: TGTGCCAGTAGTTCCTTGACAGGGATTACAAAAGAGACCCAGTACTTC. Its protein is CASSSLTGITKETQYF.

The chain combines TRBV5-5 with TRBJ1-5; D is possibly TRBD1 (6 bases). The CDR3 covers 15 residues. The germline V and J ends were trimmed by 3 bases and 1 base, with 11 bases remaining between them. The germline CDR1 and CDR2 sequences are SGHKS and YYEKEE (reference sequence). The CDR3 region has the DNA TGTGCCAGCAGCTACCGGGGGGGCAGCAATCAGCCCCAGCATTTT. Amino acid sequence: CASSYRGGSNQPQHF.

The J gene is TRBJ2-1, the V gene TRBV19; D not resolved. The CDR3 is made up of 13 amino acids. The V gene lost 9 bases and the J gene lost 6 bases, with 15 bases spanning the gap. Germline assignment: CDR1 LNHDA and CDR2 SQIVND (reference sequence). CDR3 loop: CASSPGPSNEQFF. In nucleotides, the CDR3 is TGTGCCAGCTCACCGGGTCCTTCCAATGAGCAGTTCTTC.

This sequence joins TRBV5-1 and TRBJ1-2; D might be TRBD1 (6 bases). Trimming shortened V by 0 bases and J by 7 bases, and 13 bases separated the two germline ends. Germline V lookup: CDR1 SGHRS, CDR2 YFSETQ. This CDR3 is built from 14 residues. Written as DNA, the CDR3 is TGCGCCAGCAGCTTGGACAGGGCGGAGGTTGGCTACACCTTC. Its translation is CASSLDRAEVGYTF.

This chain connects TRBV7-9 to TRBJ1-2; D gene ambiguous. This CDR3 is 14 amino acids long. The germline V gene encodes CDR1 SEHNR and CDR2 FQNEAQ (reference sequence). Trimming removed 2 bases at V and 1 base at J, with 8 bases between. The CDR3 bases are TGTGCCAGCAGCTTATCTAAGCTTAACTATGGCTACACCTTC. It yields the protein CASSLSKLNYGYTF. Full variable domain (remainder filled in from reference TRBV7-9 and TRBJ1-2): DTGVSQNPRHKITKRGQNVTFRCDPISEHNRLYWYRQTLGQGPEFLTYFQNEAQLEKSRLLSDRFSAERPKGSFSTLEIQRTEQGDSAMYLCASSLSKLNYGYTFGSGTRLTVV.

This sequence joins TRBV7-2 and TRBJ1-2; TRBD1 matches at 7 bases. The CDR3 covers 15 residues. CDR1 is SGHTA and CDR2 is FQGNSA in the germline V gene. V was pared by 1 base and J by 6 bases, with 8 bases of the junction left unmatched. In nucleotides, the CDR3 is TGTGCCAGCAGCTTAGGGACAGGTGGGCTGAATGGCTACACCTTC. It encodes CASSLGTGGLNGYTF.

V usage is TRBV14 and J usage is TRBJ2-7; 9 nucleotides agree with TRBD1. There are 15 residues in the CDR3. The junction had 6 bases not matched to a gene; V was cut back by 0 bases and J by 6 bases. In germline, CDR1 is SGHDN, CDR2 FVKESK. The CDR3 is CASSQERGTGFEQYF. The CDR3 DNA reads as TGTGCCAGCAGCCAAGAAAGGGGGACAGGGTTCGAGCAGTACTTC. The whole variable domain, remainder taken from reference TRBV14 and TRBJ2-7, is EAGVTQFPSHSVIEKGQTVTLRCDPISGHDNLYWYRRVMGKEIKFLLHFVKESKQDESGMPNNRFLAERTGGTYSTLKVQPAELEDSGVYFCASSQERGTGFEQYFGPGTRLTVT.